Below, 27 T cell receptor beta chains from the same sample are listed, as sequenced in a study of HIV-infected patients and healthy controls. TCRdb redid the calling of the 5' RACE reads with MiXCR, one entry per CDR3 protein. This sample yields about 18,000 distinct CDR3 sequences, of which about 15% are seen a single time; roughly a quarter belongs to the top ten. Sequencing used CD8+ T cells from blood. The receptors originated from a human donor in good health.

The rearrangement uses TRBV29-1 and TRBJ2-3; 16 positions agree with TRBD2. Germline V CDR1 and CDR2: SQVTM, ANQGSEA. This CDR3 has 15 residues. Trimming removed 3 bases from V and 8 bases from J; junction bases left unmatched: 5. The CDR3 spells CSVEGLAGGPFTQYF. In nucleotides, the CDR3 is TGCAGCGTTGAGGGACTAGCGGGGGGGCCGTTTACGCAGTATTTT.

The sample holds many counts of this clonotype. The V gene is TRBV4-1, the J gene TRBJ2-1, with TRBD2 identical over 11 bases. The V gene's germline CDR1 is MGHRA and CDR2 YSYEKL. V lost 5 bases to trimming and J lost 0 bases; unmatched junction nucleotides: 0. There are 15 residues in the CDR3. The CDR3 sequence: CASSTSGSSYNEQFF. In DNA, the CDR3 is TGCGCCAGCAGCACTAGCGGGAGCTCCTACAATGAGCAGTTCTTC.

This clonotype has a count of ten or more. The CDR3 reads CAWSPGRLMAFF. The CDR3 DNA reads TGTGCCTGGAGCCCCGGTCGCTTAATGGCTTTCTTT. This chain joins TRBV30 and TRBJ1-1; D is uncertain. There are 12 residues in the CDR3. From germline, CDR1 is GTSNPN and CDR2 SVGIG (reference sequence). Trimming removed 3 bases at V and 11 bases at J, with 16 bases between.

The CDR3 nucleotides are TGTGCCAGCAGTGATTTACCAGGAGAGACCCAGTACTTC. Translated, it gives CASSDLPGETQYF. The gene calls are TRBV6-1 and TRBJ2-5; D is undetermined. There are 13 residues in the CDR3. V was shortened by 3 bases and J by 4 bases, with 9 bases between the two germline ends. From germline, CDR1 is MNHNS and CDR2 SASEGT.

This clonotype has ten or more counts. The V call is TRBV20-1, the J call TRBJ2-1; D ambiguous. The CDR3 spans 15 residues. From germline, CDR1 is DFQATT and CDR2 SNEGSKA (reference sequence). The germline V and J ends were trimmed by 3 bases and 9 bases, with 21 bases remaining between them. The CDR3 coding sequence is TGCAGTGCTAGCTTGTCGCTTTTGGGGAATGCTGAGCAGTTCTTC. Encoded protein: CSASLSLLGNAEQFF.

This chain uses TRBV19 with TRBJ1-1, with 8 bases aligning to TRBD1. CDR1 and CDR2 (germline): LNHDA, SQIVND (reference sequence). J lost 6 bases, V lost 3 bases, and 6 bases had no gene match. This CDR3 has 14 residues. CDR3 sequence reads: CASSIGQGGPEAFF. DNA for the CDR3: TGTGCCAGTAGTATCGGACAGGGAGGGCCTGAAGCTTTCTTT.

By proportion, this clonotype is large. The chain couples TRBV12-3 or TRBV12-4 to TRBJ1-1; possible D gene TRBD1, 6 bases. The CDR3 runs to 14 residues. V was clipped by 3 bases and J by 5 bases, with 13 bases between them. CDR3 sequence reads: CASSLDGGGTEAFF. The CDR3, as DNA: TGTGCCAGCAGTTTGGACGGGGGCGGGACTGAAGCTTTCTTT.

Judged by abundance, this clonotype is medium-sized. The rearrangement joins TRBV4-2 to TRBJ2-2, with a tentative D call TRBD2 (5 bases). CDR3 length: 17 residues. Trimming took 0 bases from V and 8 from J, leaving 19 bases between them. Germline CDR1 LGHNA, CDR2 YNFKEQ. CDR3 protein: CASSQESVSGSVGELFF. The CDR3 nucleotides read TGTGCCAGCAGCCAAGAATCAGTCTCGGGGTCCGTTGGGGAGCTGTTTTTT.

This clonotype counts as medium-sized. The CDR3 DNA reads as TGTGCCAGTAGTATGGACAGCCAAGAGACCCAGTACTTC. This encodes CASSMDSQETQYF. The chain uses TRBV19 and TRBJ2-5, with D maybe TRBD1 (6 bases). This CDR3 contains 13 residues. With 3 bases removed from V and 1 base from J, the gap between germline ends came to 6 bases. The germline V gene encodes CDR1 LNHDA and CDR2 SQIVND (reference sequence).

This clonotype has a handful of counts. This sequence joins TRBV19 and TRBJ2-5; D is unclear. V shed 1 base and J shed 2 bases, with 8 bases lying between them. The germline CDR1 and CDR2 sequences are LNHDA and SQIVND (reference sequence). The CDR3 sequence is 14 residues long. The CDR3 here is CASSIGIIQETQYF. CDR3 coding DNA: TGTGCCAGTAGTATAGGAATCATACAAGAGACCCAGTACTTC. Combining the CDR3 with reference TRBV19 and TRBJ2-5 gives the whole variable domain DGGITQSPKYLFRKEGQNVTLSCEQNLNHDAMYWYRQDPGQGLRLIYYSQIVNDFQKGDIAEGYSVSREKKESFPLTVTSAQKNPTAFYLCASSIGIIQETQYFGPGTRLLVL.

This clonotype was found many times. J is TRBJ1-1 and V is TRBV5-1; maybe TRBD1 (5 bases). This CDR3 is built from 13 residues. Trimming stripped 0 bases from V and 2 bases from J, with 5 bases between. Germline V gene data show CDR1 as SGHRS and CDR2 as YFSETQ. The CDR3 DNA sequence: TGCGCCAGCAGCTTGGGGACAAACACTGAAGCTTTCTTT. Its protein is CASSLGTNTEAFF.

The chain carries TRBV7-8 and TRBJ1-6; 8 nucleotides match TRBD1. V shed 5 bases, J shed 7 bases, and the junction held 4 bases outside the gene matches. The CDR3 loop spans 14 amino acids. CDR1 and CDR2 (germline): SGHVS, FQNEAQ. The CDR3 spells CASSVGQVNSPLHF. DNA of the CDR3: TGTGCCAGCAGCGTGGGACAGGTCAATTCACCCCTCCACTTT.

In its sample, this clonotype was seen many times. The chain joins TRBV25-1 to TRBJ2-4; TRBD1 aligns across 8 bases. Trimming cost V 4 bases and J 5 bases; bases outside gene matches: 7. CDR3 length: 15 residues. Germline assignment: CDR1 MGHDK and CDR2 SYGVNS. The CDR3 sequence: CASSATGGVENIQYF. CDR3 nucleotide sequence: TGTGCCAGCAGTGCCACAGGGGGAGTCGAAAACATTCAGTACTTC.

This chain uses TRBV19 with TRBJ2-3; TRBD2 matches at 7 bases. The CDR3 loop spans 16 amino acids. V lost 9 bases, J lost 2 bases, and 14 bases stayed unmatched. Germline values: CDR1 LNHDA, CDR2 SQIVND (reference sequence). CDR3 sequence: CASRGHLADYTDTQYF. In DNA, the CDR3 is TGTGCCAGCAGAGGCCATCTAGCGGATTACACAGATACGCAGTATTTT.

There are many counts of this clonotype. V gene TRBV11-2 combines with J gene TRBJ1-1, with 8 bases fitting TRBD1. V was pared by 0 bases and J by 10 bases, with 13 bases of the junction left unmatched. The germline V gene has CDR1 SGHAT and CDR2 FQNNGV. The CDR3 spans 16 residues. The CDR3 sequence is CASSLDPVTGVVGAFF. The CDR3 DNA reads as TGTGCCAGCAGCTTAGATCCGGTGACAGGGGTCGTTGGAGCTTTCTTT.

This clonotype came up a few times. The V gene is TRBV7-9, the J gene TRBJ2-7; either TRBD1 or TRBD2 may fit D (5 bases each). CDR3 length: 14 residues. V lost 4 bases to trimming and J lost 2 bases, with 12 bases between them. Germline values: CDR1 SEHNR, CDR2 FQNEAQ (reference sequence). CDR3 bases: TGTGCCAGCAGCTCCAGGGACGGAACCTACGAGCAGTACTTC. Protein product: CASSSRDGTYEQYF.

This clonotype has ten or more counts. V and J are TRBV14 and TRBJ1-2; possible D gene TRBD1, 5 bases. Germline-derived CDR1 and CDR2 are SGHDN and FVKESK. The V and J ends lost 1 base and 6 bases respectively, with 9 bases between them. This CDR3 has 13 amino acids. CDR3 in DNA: TGTGCCAGCAGCCAAGTTCAAGGGGATGGCTACACCTTC. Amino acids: CASSQVQGDGYTF.

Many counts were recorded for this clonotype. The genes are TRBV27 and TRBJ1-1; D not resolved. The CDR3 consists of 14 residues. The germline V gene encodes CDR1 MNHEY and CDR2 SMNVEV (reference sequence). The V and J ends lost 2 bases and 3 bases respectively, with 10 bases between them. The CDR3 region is CASSLVGFDTEAFF. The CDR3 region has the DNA TGTGCCAGCAGTTTAGTGGGGTTCGACACTGAAGCTTTCTTT.

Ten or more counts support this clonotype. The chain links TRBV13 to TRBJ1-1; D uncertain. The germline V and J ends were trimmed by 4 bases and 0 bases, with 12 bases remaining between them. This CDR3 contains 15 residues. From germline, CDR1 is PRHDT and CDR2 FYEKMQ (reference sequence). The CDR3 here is CASSSEEGLNTEAFF. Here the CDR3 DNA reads TGTGCCAGCAGCTCAGAAGAGGGCTTGAACACTGAAGCTTTCTTT.

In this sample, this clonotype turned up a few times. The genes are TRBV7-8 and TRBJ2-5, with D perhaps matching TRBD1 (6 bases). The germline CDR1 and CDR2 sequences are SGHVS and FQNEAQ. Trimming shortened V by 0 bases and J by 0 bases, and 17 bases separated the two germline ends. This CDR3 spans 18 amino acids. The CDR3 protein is CASSLASFGGAYQETQYF. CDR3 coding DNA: TGTGCCAGCAGCTTAGCCAGTTTTGGGGGCGCGTACCAAGAGACCCAGTACTTC.

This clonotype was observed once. The CDR3 coding sequence is TGTGCCAGCGCGACGCGCGCCGGGGGGGCTAATCAGCCCCAGCATTTT. This encodes CASATRAGGANQPQHF. The chain joins TRBV21-1 to TRBJ1-5. TRBV21-1 is described as a pseudogene. CDR3 size: 16 residues.

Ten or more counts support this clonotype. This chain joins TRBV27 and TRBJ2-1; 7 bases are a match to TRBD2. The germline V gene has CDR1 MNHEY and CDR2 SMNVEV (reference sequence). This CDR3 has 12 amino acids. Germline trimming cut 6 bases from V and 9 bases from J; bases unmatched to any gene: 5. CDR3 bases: TGTGCCAGCAGCCAAAGCGGGACTGAGCAGTTCTTC. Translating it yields CASSQSGTEQFF.

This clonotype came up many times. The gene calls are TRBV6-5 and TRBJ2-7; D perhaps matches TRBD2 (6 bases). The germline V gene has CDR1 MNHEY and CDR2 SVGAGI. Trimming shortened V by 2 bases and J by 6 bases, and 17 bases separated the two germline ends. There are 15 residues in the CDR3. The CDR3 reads CASSYATGRGSEQYF. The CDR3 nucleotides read TGTGCCAGCAGTTACGCAACAGGACGGGGGTCCGAGCAGTACTTC.

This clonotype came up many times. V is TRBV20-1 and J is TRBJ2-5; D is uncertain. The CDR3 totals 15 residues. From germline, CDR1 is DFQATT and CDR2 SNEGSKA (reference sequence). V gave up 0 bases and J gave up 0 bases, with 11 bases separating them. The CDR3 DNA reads TGCAGTGCTAGAGATCAACCCAGGTACCAAGAGACCCAGTACTTC. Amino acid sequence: CSARDQPRYQETQYF.

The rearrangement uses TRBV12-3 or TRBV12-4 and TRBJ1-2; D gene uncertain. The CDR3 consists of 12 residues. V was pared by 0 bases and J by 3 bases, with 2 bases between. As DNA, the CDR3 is TGTGCCAGCAGTTTAGCTCACTATGGCTACACCTTC. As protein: CASSLAHYGYTF.

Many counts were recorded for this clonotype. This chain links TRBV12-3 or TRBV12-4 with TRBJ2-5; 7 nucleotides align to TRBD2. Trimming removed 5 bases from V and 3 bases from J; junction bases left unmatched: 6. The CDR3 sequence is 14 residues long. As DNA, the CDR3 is TGTGCCAGCAGTCCCGGGACTACCGAAGAGACCCAGTACTTC. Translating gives CASSPGTTEETQYF.

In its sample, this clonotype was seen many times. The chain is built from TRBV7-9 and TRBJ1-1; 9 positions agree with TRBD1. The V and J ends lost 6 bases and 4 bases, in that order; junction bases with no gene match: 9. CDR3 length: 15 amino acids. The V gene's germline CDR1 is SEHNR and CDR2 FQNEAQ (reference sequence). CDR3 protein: CASSPGTGKITEAFF. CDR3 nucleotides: TGTGCCAGCAGTCCCGGGACAGGGAAAATCACTGAAGCTTTCTTT.